This T cell receptor (beta chain) was sequenced in a study of T cell changes during pregnancy in multiple sclerosis. This clone was picked up a small number of times. Repertoires were generated with immunoSEQ multiplex PCR, while TCRdb's copy carries only in-frame clones and drops some. In the table there are 65,000 to 80,000 clones, about nine tenths of which are singletons. The germline V and J ends were trimmed by 0 bases and 2 bases, with 10 bases remaining between them. The CDR3 is 15 residues long. Germline CDR1 reads KGHSH; CDR2 reads LQKENI. The V and J genes are TRBV18 and TRBJ1-1, with D tentatively TRBD1 (5 bases). This TCR came from a female donor with multiple sclerosis, enrolled in a pregnancy study. The specimen comprised peripheral blood, sampled in the third trimester of pregnancy. CDR3 region: CASSPPSGDNTEAFF. In nucleotides, the CDR3 is TGTGCCAGCTCACCACCTTCGGGGGACAACACTGAAGCTTTCTTT.